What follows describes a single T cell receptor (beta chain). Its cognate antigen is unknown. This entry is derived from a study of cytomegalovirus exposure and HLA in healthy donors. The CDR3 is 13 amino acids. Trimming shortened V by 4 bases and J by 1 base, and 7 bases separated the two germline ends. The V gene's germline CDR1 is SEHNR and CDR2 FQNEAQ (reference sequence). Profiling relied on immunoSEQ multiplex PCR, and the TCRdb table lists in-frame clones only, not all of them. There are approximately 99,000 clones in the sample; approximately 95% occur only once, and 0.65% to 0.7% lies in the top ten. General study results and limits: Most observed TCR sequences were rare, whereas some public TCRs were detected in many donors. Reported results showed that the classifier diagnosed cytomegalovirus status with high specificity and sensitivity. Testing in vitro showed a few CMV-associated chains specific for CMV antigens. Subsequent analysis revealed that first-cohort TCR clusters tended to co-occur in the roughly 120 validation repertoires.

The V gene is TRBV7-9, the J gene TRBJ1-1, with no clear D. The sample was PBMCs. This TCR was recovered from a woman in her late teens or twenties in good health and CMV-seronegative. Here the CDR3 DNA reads TGTGCCAGCAGCTCAGAGGCGAACACTGAAGCTTTCTTT. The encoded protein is CASSSEANTEAFF.